Each of the 18 T cell receptor beta chains below was sequenced from the same sample in a study of T-cell memory formation after mild COVID-19. MiXCR, run by TCRdb on the 5' RACE reads, gives a single entry per CDR3 protein. The sample consists of 45,000 to 65,000 distinct CDR3 sequences, around a tenth of them appearing once. What was sequenced was PBMCs or a T cell subset sorted from them (not recorded which). Receptors were obtained from a man aged 18 to 30 who had mild COVID-19 (a few samples of this study predate the infection). Cell type and time point are not known.

There are a few counts of this clonotype. The V and J genes are TRBV11-1 and TRBJ1-1, with D hard to call. This CDR3 has 12 residues. V shed 3 bases and J shed 2 bases, with 4 bases lying between them. In germline, CDR1 is SGHAT, CDR2 FQDESV (reference sequence). CDR3 amino acids: CASSLINTEAFF. The CDR3, as DNA: TGTGCCAGCAGCTTGATAAACACTGAAGCTTTCTTT.

This clonotype was counted between two and nine times. The chain is built from TRBV18 and TRBJ2-5, with 7 bases that match TRBD2. This CDR3 contains 16 residues. Germline CDR1 and CDR2: KGHSH and LQKENI. The junction had 8 bases not matched to a gene; V was cut back by 0 bases and J by 4 bases. CDR3 residues: CASSPPPGTGGETQYF. CDR3 sequence (DNA): TGTGCCAGCTCACCACCCCCAGGGACGGGGGGAGAGACCCAGTACTTC.

V and J are TRBV4-3 and TRBJ1-5; a weak D match, TRBD1 (6 bases). The CDR3 spans 17 residues. V lost 4 bases to trimming and J lost 2 bases, with 18 bases between them. Germline V gene data show CDR1 as LGHNA and CDR2 as YSLEER. The CDR3 sequence: CASSRMVVQGGNQPQHF. Here the CDR3 DNA reads TGCGCCAGCAGCCGGATGGTAGTACAGGGAGGCAATCAGCCCCAGCATTTT.

The table lists this clonotype with a few counts. The rearrangement uses TRBV10-3 and TRBJ1-4, with TRBD1 as a possible D gene (5 bases). The V end lost 3 bases, the J end lost 6 bases, and 14 bases lay between the germline ends. Per germline, CDR1 ENHRY and CDR2 SYGVKD. This CDR3 is built from 15 residues. The CDR3 here is CAISEKGLGDEKLFF. For the CDR3, the DNA is TGTGCCATCAGTGAAAAGGGCCTGGGGGATGAAAAACTGTTTTTT.

This clonotype has just a few counts. The CDR3 is CASSADGELFF. CDR3 sequence (DNA): TGTGCCAGCAGTGCCGACGGGGAGCTGTTTTTT. The chain employs TRBV2 and TRBJ2-2; no clear D. Germline V gives CDR1 SNHLY, CDR2 FYNNEI. The length of the CDR3 is 11 residues. V was pared by 4 bases and J by 7 bases, with 4 bases between.

This clonotype was observed many times. The chain combines TRBV20-1 with TRBJ1-3; D unclear. V was shortened by 3 bases and J by 0 bases, with 6 bases between the two germline ends. The CDR3 contains 13 residues. CDR1 and CDR2 from the germline V gene are DFQATT and SNEGSKA (reference sequence). This chain's CDR3 is CSASPGSGNTIYF. CDR3 sequence (DNA): TGCAGTGCTAGCCCGGGCTCTGGAAACACCATATATTTT.

In this sample, this clonotype turned up many times. The chain is built from TRBV6-5 and TRBJ2-2; D is unclear. The CDR3 runs to 13 residues. Germline assignment: CDR1 MNHEY and CDR2 SVGAGI. Between the trimmed V and J ends, which lost 6 bases and 3 bases, there was a span of 8 bases. CDR3 residues: CASSRGHTGELFF. The CDR3 DNA reads TGTGCCAGCAGCCGTGGACACACCGGGGAGCTGTTTTTT.

The chain joins TRBV2 to TRBJ1-6, with D possibly matching TRBD1 (5 bases). Germline CDR1 and CDR2: SNHLY and FYNNEI. The V end was cut by 3 bases, the J end by 7 bases, with 13 bases between. This CDR3 spans 15 amino acids. This chain's CDR3 is CASSDQGGGNSPLHF. As DNA, the CDR3 is TGTGCCAGCAGTGACCAGGGTGGAGGAAATTCACCCCTCCACTTT.

The V and J genes are TRBV3-1 and TRBJ2-7, with 14 bases matching TRBD2. Germline V gene data show CDR1 as LGHDT and CDR2 as YNNKEL (reference sequence). CDR3 length equals 16 residues. After removal of 1 base from V and 7 bases from J, the junction contained 6 bases not matched to a gene. The CDR3 loop reads CASSQARGLAGAEQYF. The CDR3 region has the DNA TGTGCCAGCAGCCAAGCAAGGGGACTAGCGGGGGCTGAGCAGTACTTC.

This clonotype was seen only a few times. The chain joins TRBV5-1 to TRBJ2-5; 9 bases fit TRBD2. The length of the CDR3 is 16 residues. From germline, CDR1 is SGHRS and CDR2 YFSETQ. V trimming: 1 base; J trimming: 5 bases; junction bases outside the gene matches: 9. This chain's CDR3 is CASSLTLAGRSETQYF. In DNA form, the CDR3 reads TGCGCCAGCAGCTTGACCCTAGCGGGGAGGTCGGAGACCCAGTACTTC.

This clonotype turned up a few times. This rearrangement joins TRBV7-2 to TRBJ1-1, with D possibly matching TRBD1 (5 bases). V gave up 5 bases and J gave up 5 bases, with 15 bases separating them. This CDR3 comprises 14 residues. CDR1 SGHTA and CDR2 FQGNSA come from the germline V gene. CDR3 DNA: TGTGCCAGCAGCCGTGATGGGGGTCGGACTGAAGCTTTCTTT. Amino acids: CASSRDGGRTEAFF.

CDR3 sequence reads: CASSGRTGTGYGYTF. CDR3 coding DNA: TGTGCCAGCAGCGGTCGAACAGGGACAGGCTATGGCTACACCTTC. The chain links TRBV9 to TRBJ1-2; 8 bases map to TRBD1. The CDR3 length is 15 residues. The junction had 8 bases not matched to a gene; V was cut back by 3 bases and J by 4 bases. Germline-derived CDR1 and CDR2 are SGDLS and YYNGEE. The full variable domain, with the rest looked up from reference TRBV9 and TRBJ1-2, is DSGVTQTPKHLITATGQRVTLRCSPRSGDLSVYWYQQSLDQGLQFLIQYYNGEERAKGNILERFSAQQFPDLHSELNLSSLELGDSALYFCASSGRTGTGYGYTFGSGTRLTVV.

There are many counts of this clonotype. V is TRBV20-1 and J is TRBJ2-5; perhaps TRBD1 as D (5 bases). Looked up from germline, CDR1 is DFQATT and CDR2 is SNEGSKA (reference sequence). CDR3 size: 12 residues. Trimming removed 5 bases at V and 1 base at J, with 8 bases between. The CDR3 sequence is CSAYRSQETQYF. CDR3 sequence (DNA): TGCAGTGCTTACAGGTCCCAAGAGACCCAGTACTTC.

V usage is TRBV25-1 and J usage is TRBJ2-3; TRBD1 matches at 9 bases. The CDR3 has 16 amino acids. J was trimmed by 5 bases and V by 4 bases; bases with no gene match: 10. Germline V gene lookup returns CDR1 MGHDK and CDR2 SYGVNS. DNA for the CDR3: TGTGCCAGCAGTGCCTCCCGACAGGGGGGGATAGATACGCAGTATTTT. Protein: CASSASRQGGIDTQYF. Full variable domain (missing parts from reference TRBV25-1 and TRBJ2-3): EADIYQTPRYLVIGTGKKITLECSQTMGHDKMYWYQQDPGMELHLIHYSYGVNSTEKGDLSSESTVSRIRTEHFPLTLESARPSHTSQYLCASSASRQGGIDTQYFGPGTRLTVL.

This clonotype was detected only a few times. The V gene is TRBV5-1, the J gene TRBJ2-5, with 15 positions matching TRBD2. V was clipped by 2 bases and J by 5 bases; unmatched bases: 1. CDR1 and CDR2 (germline): SGHRS, YFSETQ. This CDR3 region has 15 residues. CDR3 sequence (DNA): TGCGCCAGCAGCTTTGGGACTAGCGGGGGGGAGACCCAGTACTTC. Protein product: CASSFGTSGGETQYF.

Ten or more counts support this clonotype. The gene calls are TRBV6-2 or TRBV6-3 and TRBJ2-3; D uncertain. Germline V CDR1 and CDR2: MNHEY, SVGEGT. V was pared by 1 base and J by 3 bases, with 8 bases between. CDR3 size: 14 residues. The CDR3 nucleotides are TGTGCCAGCAGTTACTGGACGACTACAGATACGCAGTATTTT. This gives the protein CASSYWTTTDTQYF.

The chain is built from TRBV27 and TRBJ1-1; TRBD1 matches 8 bases. CDR1 MNHEY and CDR2 SMNVEV come from the germline V gene (reference sequence). V was clipped by 5 bases and J by 10 bases; unmatched bases: 9. This CDR3 region has 13 residues. Here the CDR3 reads CASSPQDREGAFF. DNA of the CDR3: TGTGCCAGCAGTCCTCAGGACAGGGAGGGAGCTTTCTTT.

This rearrangement joins TRBV20-1 to TRBJ2-3; D is ambiguous. Germline values: CDR1 DFQATT, CDR2 SNEGSKA (reference sequence). The V end lost 1 base, the J end lost 7 bases, and 12 bases lay between the germline ends. The CDR3 has 13 residues. CDR3 sequence reads: CSARVPGPNTQYF. CDR3 sequence (DNA): TGCAGTGCTAGAGTTCCGGGCCCCAATACGCAGTATTTT.